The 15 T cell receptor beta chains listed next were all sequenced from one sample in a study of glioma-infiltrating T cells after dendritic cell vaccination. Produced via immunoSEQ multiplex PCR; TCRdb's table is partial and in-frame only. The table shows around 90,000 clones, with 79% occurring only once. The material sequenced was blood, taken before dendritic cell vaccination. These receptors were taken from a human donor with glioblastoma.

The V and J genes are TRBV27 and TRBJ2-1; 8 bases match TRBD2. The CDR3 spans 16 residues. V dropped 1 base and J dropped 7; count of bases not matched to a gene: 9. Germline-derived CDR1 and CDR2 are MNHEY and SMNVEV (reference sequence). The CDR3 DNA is TGTGCCAGCAGTTTATTGGGGACTAGATTAAATAATGAGCAGTTCTTC. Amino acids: CASSLLGTRLNNEQFF.

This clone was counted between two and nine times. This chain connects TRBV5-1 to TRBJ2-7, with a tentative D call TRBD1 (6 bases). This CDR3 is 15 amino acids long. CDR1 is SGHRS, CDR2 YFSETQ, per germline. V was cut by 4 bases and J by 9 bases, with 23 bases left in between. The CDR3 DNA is TGCGCCAGCAGCATACCAGGACAGCCTACGAGGGGGCAGTACTTC. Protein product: CASSIPGQPTRGQYF. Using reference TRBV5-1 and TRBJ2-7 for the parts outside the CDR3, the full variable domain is KAGVTQTPRYLIKTRGQQVTLSCSPISGHRSVSWYQQTPGQGLQFLFEYFSETQRNKGNFPGRFSGRQFSNSRSEMNVSTLELGDSALYLCASSIPGQPTRGQYFGPGTRLTVT.

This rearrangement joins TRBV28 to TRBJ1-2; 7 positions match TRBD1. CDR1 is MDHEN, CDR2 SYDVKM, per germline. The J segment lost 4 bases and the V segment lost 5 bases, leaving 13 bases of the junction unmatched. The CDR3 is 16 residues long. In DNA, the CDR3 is TGTGCCAGCAGTCCCCGACAGGGAATCGGTCCCTATGGCTACACCTTC. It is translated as CASSPRQGIGPYGYTF.

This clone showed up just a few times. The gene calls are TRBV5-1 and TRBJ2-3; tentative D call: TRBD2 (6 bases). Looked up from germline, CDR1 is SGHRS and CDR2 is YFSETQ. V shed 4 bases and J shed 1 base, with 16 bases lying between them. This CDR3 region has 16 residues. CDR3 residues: CASSLQPAGGTDTQYF. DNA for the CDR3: TGCGCCAGCAGCCTGCAACCAGCGGGCGGCACAGATACGCAGTATTTT.

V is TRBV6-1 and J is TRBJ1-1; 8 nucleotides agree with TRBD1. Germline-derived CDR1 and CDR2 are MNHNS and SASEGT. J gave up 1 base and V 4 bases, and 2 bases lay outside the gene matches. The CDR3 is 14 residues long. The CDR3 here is CASSGQGKNTEAFF. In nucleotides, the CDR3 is TGTGCCAGCAGTGGACAGGGGAAGAACACTGAAGCTTTCTTT.

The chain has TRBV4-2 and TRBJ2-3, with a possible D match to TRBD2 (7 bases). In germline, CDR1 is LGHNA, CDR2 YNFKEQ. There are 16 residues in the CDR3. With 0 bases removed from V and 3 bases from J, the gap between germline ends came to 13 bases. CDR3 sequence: CASSQDLGGGTDTQYF. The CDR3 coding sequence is TGTGCCAGCAGCCAAGATCTAGGGGGGGGTACAGATACGCAGTATTTT.

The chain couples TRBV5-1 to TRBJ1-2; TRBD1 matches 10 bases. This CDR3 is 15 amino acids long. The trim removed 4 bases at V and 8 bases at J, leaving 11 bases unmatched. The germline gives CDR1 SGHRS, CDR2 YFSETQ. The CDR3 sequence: CASSPSGTGVDGYTF. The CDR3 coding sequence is TGCGCCAGCAGCCCATCCGGGACAGGGGTTGACGGCTACACCTTC.

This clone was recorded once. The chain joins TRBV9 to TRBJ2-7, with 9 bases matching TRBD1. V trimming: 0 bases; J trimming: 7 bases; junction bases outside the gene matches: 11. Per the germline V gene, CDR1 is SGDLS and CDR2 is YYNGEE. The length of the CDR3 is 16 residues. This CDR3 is CASSVGPGQGSEEQYF. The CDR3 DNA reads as TGTGCCAGCAGCGTAGGACCGGGACAGGGATCTGAAGAGCAGTACTTC.

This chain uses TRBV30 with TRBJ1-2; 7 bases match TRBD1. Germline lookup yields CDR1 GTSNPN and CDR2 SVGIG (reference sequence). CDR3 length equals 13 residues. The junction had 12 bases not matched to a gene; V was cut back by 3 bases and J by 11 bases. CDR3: CAWSLPPGQRYTF. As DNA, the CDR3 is TGTGCCTGGAGCCTTCCGCCGGGACAGCGATACACCTTC.

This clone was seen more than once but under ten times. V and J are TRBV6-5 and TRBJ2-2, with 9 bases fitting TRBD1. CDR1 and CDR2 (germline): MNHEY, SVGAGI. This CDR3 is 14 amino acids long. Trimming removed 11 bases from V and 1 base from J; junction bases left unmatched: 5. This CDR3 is CAVRQGGNTGELFF. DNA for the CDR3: TGTGCCGTCCGACAGGGGGGGAACACCGGGGAGCTGTTTTTT.

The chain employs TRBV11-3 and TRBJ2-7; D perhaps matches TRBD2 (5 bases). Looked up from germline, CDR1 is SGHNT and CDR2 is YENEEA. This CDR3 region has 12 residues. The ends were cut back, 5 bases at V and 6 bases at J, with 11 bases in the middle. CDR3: CASSGRGGEQYF. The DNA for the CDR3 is TGTGCCAGCAGCGGACGGGGTGGCGAGCAGTACTTC.

The CDR3 sequence is CASSSGASTDTQYF. The CDR3 nucleotides are TGCGCCAGCAGCTCAGGGGCAAGCACAGATACGCAGTATTTT. The chain combines TRBV5-1 with TRBJ2-3; possibly TRBD1 for D (6 bases). V dropped 3 bases and J dropped 0 bases, with 8 bases sitting between them. CDR3 length: 14 residues. CDR1 is SGHRS, CDR2 YFSETQ, per germline.

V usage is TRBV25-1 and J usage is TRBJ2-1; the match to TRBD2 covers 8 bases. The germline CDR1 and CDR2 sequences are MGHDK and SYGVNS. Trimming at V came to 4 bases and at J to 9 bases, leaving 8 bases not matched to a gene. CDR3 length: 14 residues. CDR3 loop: CASSGSSGSPEQFF. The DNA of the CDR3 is TGTGCCAGCAGTGGGTCAAGCGGGAGCCCTGAGCAGTTCTTC.

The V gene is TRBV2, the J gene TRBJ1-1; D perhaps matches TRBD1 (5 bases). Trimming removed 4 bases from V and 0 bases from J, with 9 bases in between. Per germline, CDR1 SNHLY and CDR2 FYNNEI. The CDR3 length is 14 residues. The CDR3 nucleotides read TGTGCCAGCAGTGTCTCCAGGGTGAACACTGAAGCTTTCTTT. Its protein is CASSVSRVNTEAFF. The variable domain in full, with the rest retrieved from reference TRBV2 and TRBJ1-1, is EPEVTQTPSHQVTQMGQEVILRCVPISNHLYFYWYRQILGQKVEFLVSFYNNEISEKSEIFDDQFSVERPDGSNFTLKIRSTKLEDSAMYFCASSVSRVNTEAFFGQGTRLTVV.

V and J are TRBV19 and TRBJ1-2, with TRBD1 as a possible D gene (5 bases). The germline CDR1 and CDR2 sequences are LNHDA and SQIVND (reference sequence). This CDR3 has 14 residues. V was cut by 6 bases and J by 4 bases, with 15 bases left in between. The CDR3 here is CASRGGLLSYGYTF. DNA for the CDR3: TGTGCCAGTAGGGGGGGGTTGCTGAGCTATGGCTACACCTTC.